The 9 T cell receptor beta chains reported below all come from one sample, sequenced in a study of CDR3 diversity in severe acne. A single record per CDR3 protein comes from TCRdb applying MiXCR to the PCR reads. The top ten clones hold 13% to 15% of a sample with about 84,000 distinct CDR3 sequences, 45% to 65% of them seen once. Sequencing was performed on blood. The receptor set was obtained from a male donor in good health, without acne.

Worth noting for this clonotype: A far larger clone is just one base off, so this is likely a read error. J is TRBJ2-2 and V is TRBV20-1; D tentatively reads TRBD1 or TRBD2 (5 bases each). The germline gives CDR1 DFQATT, CDR2 SNEGSKA (reference sequence). The CDR3 length is 9 residues. The DNA of the CDR3 is TGCAGCACCAGGGATCGGGAGTTTTTT. Its translation: CSTRDREFF.

This clonotype was found many times. The chain has TRBV24-1 and TRBJ1-4, with 8 bases identical to TRBD1. V lost 4 bases to trimming and J lost 4 bases; unmatched junction nucleotides: 10. This CDR3 region has 17 residues. Per germline, CDR1 KGHDR and CDR2 SFDVKD. The CDR3 loop is CATSDPDRTGNNEKLFF. CDR3 coding DNA: TGTGCCACCAGTGACCCCGACCGGACAGGGAATAATGAAAAACTGTTTTTT.

This clonotype was observed many times. This chain links TRBV9 with TRBJ2-5; 7 bases are a match to TRBD2. In germline, CDR1 is SGDLS, CDR2 YYNGEE. The V gene end was trimmed by 3 bases and the J gene end by 5 bases; junction bases not matched to a gene: 10. This CDR3 comprises 15 residues. CDR3: CASSERSGMWETQYF. DNA for the CDR3: TGTGCCAGCAGCGAGAGAAGCGGGATGTGGGAGACCCAGTACTTC.

The V and J genes are TRBV25-1 and TRBJ1-1, with 7 positions matching TRBD1. The J segment lost 1 base and the V segment lost 8 bases, leaving 4 bases of the junction unmatched. Germline V gene lookup returns CDR1 MGHDK and CDR2 SYGVNS. This CDR3 is built from 13 residues. CDR3 nucleotide sequence: TGTGCCAGCCTGGGACAGCGGAACACTGAAGCTTTCTTT. It codes for CASLGQRNTEAFF.

About this clonotype itself: This may come from a read error, since a much larger clone is one base off. The chain links TRBV2 to TRBJ2-5; no firm D call. From germline, CDR1 is SNHLY and CDR2 FYNNEI. CDR3 length: 11 amino acids. The CDR3 DNA reads as TGTGCCAGCAGGGAACAAGGGACCCAGTACTTC. It is translated as CASREQGTQYF. Variable domain in full (rest from reference TRBV2 and TRBJ2-5): EPEVTQTPSHQVTQMGQEVILRCVPISNHLYFYWYRQILGQKVEFLVSFYNNEISEKSEIFDDQFSVERPDGSNFTLKIRSTKLEDSAMYFCASREQGTQYFGPGTRLLVL.

This clonotype came up many times. This chain connects TRBV6-2 or TRBV6-3 to TRBJ2-7; 9 positions agree with TRBD2. Germline V gene lookup returns CDR1 MNHEY and CDR2 SVGEGT. Trimming took 6 bases from V and 7 from J; bases not matched to a gene: 13. This CDR3 has 15 residues. The CDR3 sequence: CASRYRGLARGEQYF. The CDR3 coding sequence is TGTGCCAGCAGATATAGGGGACTAGCCCGGGGAGAGCAGTACTTC.

This clonotype showed up many times. DNA for the CDR3: TGTGCCAGCAGTAAGGGACAGGGCTATGGCTACACCTTC. Translated: CASSKGQGYGYTF. This sequence joins TRBV12-3 or TRBV12-4 and TRBJ1-2; 9 bases match TRBD1. V trimming: 5 bases; J trimming: 4 bases; junction bases outside the gene matches: 2. The CDR3 contains 13 residues.

This clonotype was seen ten or more times. This chain links TRBV9 with TRBJ2-5, with D unresolved. V was cut by 0 bases and J by 8 bases, with 11 bases left in between. This CDR3 region has 13 residues. Germline V gives CDR1 SGDLS, CDR2 YYNGEE. The CDR3 bases are TGTGCCAGCAGCGTAGGGCTCTTAACCACCCAGTACTTC. Its translation is CASSVGLLTTQYF.

This clonotype was recorded once. Germline and junction disagree at one end, which may indicate a read error. DNA for the CDR3: TGTGCCTGGAGTGTAGGTCAGCCCCAGCGCTTT. Translated, it gives CAWSVGQPQRF. The chain combines TRBV30 with TRBJ1-5; D remains unclear. Germline CDR1 reads GTSNPN; CDR2 reads SVGIG (reference sequence). CDR3 length: 11 residues.